Below are 27 T cell receptor beta chains sequenced from a single sample in a study of cytomegalovirus exposure and HLA in healthy donors. Generated by immunoSEQ multiplex PCR, the TCRdb table keeps only in-frame clones and is missing some. The repertoire consists of around 250,000 clones, with 90% occurring once and the leading ten covering under 0.4%. Material for sequencing was PBMCs. The receptors derive from a woman younger than 30 in good health and CMV-seronegative.

The rearrangement joins TRBV5-1 to TRBJ1-4; 12 bases line up with TRBD1. V lost 4 bases to trimming and J lost 4 bases; unmatched junction nucleotides: 5. The CDR3 is made up of 16 amino acids. Germline assignment: CDR1 SGHRS and CDR2 YFSETQ. DNA of the CDR3: TGCGCCAGCAGCCCGGGACAGGGGGCCGGTAATGAAAAACTGTTTTTT. Its protein product is CASSPGQGAGNEKLFF.

V usage is TRBV27 and J usage is TRBJ1-3, with 8 bases aligning to TRBD1. The CDR3 extends over 15 amino acids. V trimming: 5 bases; J trimming: 2 bases; junction bases outside the gene matches: 5. Germline values: CDR1 MNHEY, CDR2 SMNVEV (reference sequence). The chain's CDR3 is CASSTRGQAGNTIYF. The DNA of the CDR3 is TGTGCCAGCAGTACCAGGGGGCAGGCTGGAAACACCATATATTTT.

This chain uses TRBV16 with TRBJ1-2, with D possibly TRBD1 on 5 matching bases. Deletions cut 3 bases from V and 7 bases from J, with 24 bases between. This CDR3 has 17 residues. CDR1 and CDR2 from the germline V gene are KGHSY and FQNENV. CDR3 nucleotide sequence: TGTGCCAGCAGCCAGAACATATTGGACATACCGGCGGCTGGCTACACCTTC. Its protein product is CASSQNILDIPAAGYTF.

This clone was picked up a small number of times. The chain joins TRBV6-5 to TRBJ1-5; D is possibly TRBD1 (5 bases). The V end lost 6 bases, the J end lost 0 bases, and 12 bases lay between the germline ends. CDR1 and CDR2 from the germline V gene are MNHEY and SVGAGI. The CDR3 sequence is 15 residues long. CDR3 sequence reads: CASRRQPNSNQPQHF. CDR3 DNA: TGTGCCAGCAGACGACAGCCAAATAGCAATCAGCCCCAGCATTTT.

The chain carries TRBV7-2 and TRBJ2-7, with TRBD2 matching over 9 bases. Germline CDR1 is SGHTA and CDR2 is FQGNSA. V was pared by 5 bases and J by 2 bases, with 4 bases of the junction left unmatched. This CDR3 is 14 amino acids long. DNA of the CDR3: TGTGCCAGCAGCCCCGCTAGCGGGACCTACGAGCAGTACGTC. This translates into CASSPASGTYEQYV.

Here the CDR3 reads CASSYLPGGSYEQYF. DNA of the CDR3: TGTGCCAGCAGTTATCTCCCAGGGGGATCCTACGAGCAGTACTTC. The chain links TRBV6-5 to TRBJ2-7, with 7 bases aligning to TRBD1. V was clipped by 3 bases and J by 1 base; unmatched bases: 6. Germline V gives CDR1 MNHEY, CDR2 SVGAGI. CDR3 length: 15 residues.

The chain joins TRBV6-6 to TRBJ1-5; TRBD1 aligns across 10 bases. This CDR3 contains 16 residues. The V and J ends lost 5 bases and 4 bases, in that order; junction bases with no gene match: 8. Germline V gene data show CDR1 as MNHNY and CDR2 as SVGAGI (reference sequence). The CDR3 region is CASSQTLGQGNQPQHF. CDR3 in DNA: TGTGCCAGCAGTCAAACCCTGGGACAGGGGAATCAGCCCCAGCATTTT.

The count of this clone is one. This rearrangement joins TRBV7-2 to TRBJ1-2; the match to TRBD1 covers 8 bases. J gave up 8 bases and V 3 bases, and 11 bases lay outside the gene matches. The CDR3 consists of 15 residues. The germline gives CDR1 SGHTA, CDR2 FQGNSA. CDR3 DNA: TGTGCCAGCAGCTTGGTTCAGGGGGCCCCTCGGGGCTACACCTTC. Its translation is CASSLVQGAPRGYTF.

This sequence joins TRBV7-9 and TRBJ1-2, with 7 bases that match TRBD1. The J segment lost 4 bases and the V segment lost 9 bases, leaving 14 bases of the junction unmatched. CDR1 and CDR2 (germline): SEHNR, FQNEAQ (reference sequence). The CDR3 runs to 15 residues. The CDR3 reads CASSEGQATFYGYTF. CDR3 nucleotides: TGTGCCAGTAGCGAAGGACAGGCCACCTTCTATGGCTACACCTTC.

The chain has TRBV6-6 and TRBJ1-2; D is unresolved. V was trimmed by 3 bases and J by 1 base, leaving 15 bases between them. This CDR3 comprises 16 residues. CDR1 is MNHNY and CDR2 is SVGAGI in the germline V gene (reference sequence). The CDR3 nucleotides read TGTGCCAGCAGTTATATTCGGCAGACTAATAACTATGGCTACACCTTC. Residues: CASSYIRQTNNYGYTF.

This chain joins TRBV7-8 and TRBJ1-3, with D hard to call. V lost 2 bases and J lost 0, with 5 bases in between. Germline CDR1 and CDR2: SGHVS and FQNEAQ. CDR3 length: 14 residues. The CDR3, as DNA: TGTGCCAGCAGCTTATCCTTCTCTGGAAACACCATATATTTT. It encodes CASSLSFSGNTIYF. Filled out from reference TRBV7-8 and TRBJ1-3, the complete variable domain reads GAGVSQSPRYKVAKRGQDVALRCDPISGHVSLFWYQQALGQGPEFLTYFQNEAQLDKSGLPSDRFFAERPEGSVSTLKIQRTQQEDSAVYLCASSLSFSGNTIYFGEGSWLTVV.

This chain connects TRBV13 to TRBJ1-5; tentatively, D is TRBD1 (5 bases). The CDR3 has 14 residues. Germline V gives CDR1 PRHDT, CDR2 FYEKMQ (reference sequence). V lost 0 bases, J lost 4 bases, and 7 bases lay in between. The CDR3 DNA sequence: TGTGCCAGCAGCTTAGGTCGGGGGAATCAGCCCCAGCATTTT. Residues: CASSLGRGNQPQHF.

The chain uses TRBV5-1 and TRBJ2-1; 8 bases line up with TRBD2. CDR3 length equals 16 residues. V trimming: 1 base; J trimming: 6 bases; junction bases outside the gene matches: 9. The V gene's germline CDR1 is SGHRS and CDR2 YFSETQ. This CDR3 reads CASSLYSGEALNEQFF. As DNA, the CDR3 is TGCGCCAGCAGCTTGTATAGCGGGGAGGCTCTCAATGAGCAGTTCTTC.

CDR3 in amino acids: CASSLGQGSSYEQYV. In nucleotides, the CDR3 is TGTGCCAGCAGCCTAGGACAGGGAAGCTCCTACGAGCAGTACGTC. The V gene is TRBV6-5, the J gene TRBJ2-7, with 8 positions matching TRBD1. J lost 0 bases, V lost 6 bases, and 7 bases had no gene match. Germline CDR1 reads MNHEY; CDR2 reads SVGAGI. This CDR3 has 15 amino acids.

The chain recombines TRBV27 with TRBJ2-6; 12 bases fit TRBD1. The CDR3 spans 17 residues. The V and J ends lost 9 bases and 1 base, in that order; junction bases with no gene match: 7. Germline V lookup: CDR1 MNHEY, CDR2 SMNVEV (reference sequence). The CDR3 is CASLPGQGASGANVLTF. The CDR3 nucleotides read TGTGCCAGTTTACCGGGACAGGGGGCTTCTGGGGCCAACGTCCTGACTTTC. The variable domain in full, completed from reference TRBV27 and TRBJ2-6, reads EAQVTQNPRYLITVTGKKLTVTCSQNMNHEYMSWYRQDPGLGLRQIYYSMNVEVTDKGDVPEGYKVSRKEKRNFPLILESPSPNQTSLYFCASLPGQGASGANVLTFGAGSRLTVL.

V and J are TRBV9 and TRBJ2-1; 12 nucleotides line up with TRBD2. Looked up from germline, CDR1 is SGDLS and CDR2 is YYNGEE. V was pared by 4 bases and J by 8 bases, with 7 bases of the junction left unmatched. CDR3 length equals 15 residues. CDR3 protein: CASSTQRTSGDEQFF. CDR3 DNA: TGTGCCAGCAGCACCCAAAGGACTAGCGGGGATGAGCAGTTCTTC. Looking up the rest from reference TRBV9 and TRBJ2-1 gives the full variable domain: DSGVTQTPKHLITATGQRVTLRCSPRSGDLSVYWYQQSLDQGLQFLIQYYNGEERAKGNILERFSAQQFPDLHSELNLSSLELGDSALYFCASSTQRTSGDEQFFGPGTRLTVL.

The CDR3 DNA reads TGTGCCAGCAGTCCGGGGGGGGGCGGATACGAGCAGTACTTC. Translated, it gives CASSPGGGGYEQYF. The chain combines TRBV6-5 with TRBJ2-7, with 8 nucleotides matching TRBD2. Germline V gene sequence: CDR1 MNHEY, CDR2 SVGAGI. V was pared by 5 bases and J by 4 bases, with 7 bases of the junction left unmatched. CDR3 length equals 14 residues.

This rearrangement joins TRBV7-2 to TRBJ2-1; tentative D call: TRBD2 (6 bases). Germline V gives CDR1 SGHTA, CDR2 FQGNSA. CDR3 length equals 17 residues. V lost 4 bases and J 8 bases, leaving 24 bases between the germline ends. This CDR3 reads CASSWGVADKKGYEQFF. The CDR3 DNA reads as TGTGCCAGCAGCTGGGGGGTGGCGGACAAAAAAGGATATGAGCAGTTCTTC. Based on the CDR3 plus reference TRBV7-2 and TRBJ2-1, the full variable domain is GAGVSQSPSNKVTEKGKDVELRCDPISGHTALYWYRQSLGQGLEFLIYFQGNSAPDKSGLPSDRFSAERTGGSVSTLTIQRTQQEDSAVYLCASSWGVADKKGYEQFFGPGTRLTVL.

This chain uses TRBV6-5 with TRBJ2-1; 10 bases are a match to TRBD2. The germline CDR1 and CDR2 sequences are MNHEY and SVGAGI. V gave up 4 bases and J gave up 4 bases; unmatched junction bases: 4. This CDR3 is 15 amino acids long. The DNA for the CDR3 is TGTGCCAGCAGTTCCCTAGCGGGGGATTACAATGAGCAGTTCTTC. Translated, it gives CASSSLAGDYNEQFF.

This rearrangement joins TRBV11-2 to TRBJ2-7, with 11 bases lining up with TRBD1. The J segment lost 4 bases and the V segment lost 2 bases, leaving 10 bases of the junction unmatched. Germline values: CDR1 SGHAT, CDR2 FQNNGV. The CDR3 runs 17 residues. The CDR3 loop is CASSLTPRTGGRYEQYF. The CDR3 DNA sequence: TGTGCCAGCAGCTTAACACCGAGGACAGGGGGCAGATACGAGCAGTACTTC.

V and J are TRBV4-3 and TRBJ2-1; 9 nucleotides align to TRBD2. The length of the CDR3 is 18 residues. V shed 2 bases, J shed 10 bases, and the junction held 18 bases outside the gene matches. CDR1 is LGHNA and CDR2 is YSLEER in the germline V gene. The CDR3 coding sequence is TGCGCCAGCAGCCAATCAGGAGGTCTTGCGGGGGGGCCAGGGGAGCAGTTCTTC. Its protein product is CASSQSGGLAGGPGEQFF.

This clone showed up just once. The V call is TRBV5-1, the J call TRBJ1-4; 7 nucleotides align to TRBD1. Unmatched junction bases numbered 4, after V lost 2 bases and J lost 6 bases. Looked up from germline, CDR1 is SGHRS and CDR2 is YFSETQ. This CDR3 comprises 14 residues. The CDR3 spells CASSFGGTDEKLFF. The DNA for the CDR3 is TGCGCCAGCAGCTTTGGGGGGACAGATGAAAAACTGTTTTTT.

The chain employs TRBV7-9 and TRBJ1-3; no reliable D call. This CDR3 comprises 13 residues. V lost 2 bases to trimming and J lost 4 bases, with 6 bases between them. Germline CDR1 and CDR2: SEHNR and FQNEAQ (reference sequence). The CDR3 is CASSLSQGNTIYF. In DNA, the CDR3 is TGTGCCAGCAGCTTATCACAGGGAAACACCATATATTTT.

This chain links TRBV11-2 with TRBJ1-6; possible D gene TRBD1, 6 bases. The length of the CDR3 is 14 residues. The V gene lost 1 base and the J gene lost 6 bases, with 7 bases spanning the gap. CDR1 is SGHAT, CDR2 FQNNGV, per germline. Here the CDR3 DNA reads TGTGCCAGCAGCTTAGTCAGGGGTAATTCACCCCTCCACTTT. Protein: CASSLVRGNSPLHF.

The chain has TRBV6-1 and TRBJ2-1; the D is unclear. Germline loops: CDR1 MNHNS, CDR2 SASEGT. This CDR3 is built from 15 residues. Trimming left V 2 bases short and J 0 bases short, with 8 bases between. CDR3 loop: CASSELVSSYNEQFF. The CDR3 coding sequence is TGTGCCAGCAGTGAACTTGTTAGCTCCTACAATGAGCAGTTCTTC.

The gene calls are TRBV4-1 and TRBJ2-7, with 8 bases matching TRBD2. Germline values: CDR1 MGHRA, CDR2 YSYEKL. V shed 0 bases and J 1 base; nucleotides not matched to a gene: 5. The CDR3 is 16 residues long. The CDR3 loop is CASSQDRGGSSYEQYF. The CDR3 coding sequence is TGCGCCAGCAGCCAAGATCGGGGGGGGAGTTCCTACGAGCAGTACTTC.

The genes are TRBV6-5 and TRBJ1-6, with D possibly being TRBD1 (6 bases). The CDR3 covers 14 residues. Germline V gene data show CDR1 as MNHEY and CDR2 as SVGAGI. Trimming took 5 bases from V and 7 from J, leaving 12 bases between them. The CDR3 DNA reads as TGTGCCAGCAGTGCTGACAGGTTAAATTCACCCCTCCACTTT. As protein: CASSADRLNSPLHF.